One sample yielded the 7 T cell receptor beta chains listed below, sequenced in a study of shared clonotypes between healthy human individuals. The protocol was immunoSEQ multiplex PCR, while the TCRdb copy is restricted to in-frame clones and leaves out a portion. The repertoire includes roughly 2.2 million clones, 80% to 95% of them detected once, and around 0.35% sits in the top ten. The sample taken for sequencing was naive CD4+ T cells from PBMCs. Subset described: CD45RA+ positively selected. The receptors stem from a man aged 18-30 years in good health. Some clones in this sample may be carry-over from other donors' samples.

The sample holds one count of this clone. The V and J genes are TRBV5-1 and TRBJ2-5; weak D call: TRBD2 (5 bases). The CDR3 length is 15 residues. Germline V CDR1 and CDR2: SGHRS, YFSETQ. V dropped 1 base and J dropped 4 bases, with 14 bases sitting between them. CDR3 in amino acids: CASSLLQTIGETQYF. Written as DNA, the CDR3 is TGCGCCAGCAGCTTGCTCCAGACTATAGGAGAGACCCAGTACTTC.

The V call is TRBV5-6, the J call TRBJ2-6; D remains ambiguous. V was cut by 0 bases and J by 0 bases, with 7 bases left in between. In germline, CDR1 is SGHDT, CDR2 YYEEEE. This CDR3 is built from 16 residues. In DNA form, the CDR3 reads TGTGCCAGCAGCTTGGCCCTAGGCTCTGGGGCCAACGTCCTGACTTTC. Encoded protein: CASSLALGSGANVLTF.

The chain recombines TRBV10-3 with TRBJ1-3; 7 bases fit TRBD1. The CDR3 extends over 15 amino acids. V shed 4 bases, J shed 6 bases, and the junction held 9 bases outside the gene matches. Germline CDR1 and CDR2: ENHRY and SYGVKD. CDR3 nucleotides: TGTGCCATCAGTGGACAGGAACAGGGGACAAACACCATATATTTT. It yields the protein CAISGQEQGTNTIYF.

The chain joins TRBV9 to TRBJ1-2; tentative D call: TRBD1 (5 bases). Per the germline V gene, CDR1 is SGDLS and CDR2 is YYNGEE. The CDR3 is 15 amino acids. V was cut by 0 bases and J by 4 bases, with 13 bases left in between. CDR3 residues: CASSVDRQGLYGYTF. The CDR3 DNA reads TGTGCCAGCAGCGTAGACAGGCAGGGCCTCTATGGCTACACCTTC. Full variable domain (remainder filled in from reference TRBV9 and TRBJ1-2): DSGVTQTPKHLITATGQRVTLRCSPRSGDLSVYWYQQSLDQGLQFLIQYYNGEERAKGNILERFSAQQFPDLHSELNLSSLELGDSALYFCASSVDRQGLYGYTFGSGTRLTVV.

The chain uses TRBV10-3 and TRBJ1-1; D gene uncertain. This CDR3 is built from 13 residues. Trimming removed 6 bases from V and 4 bases from J, with 12 bases in between. Germline assignment: CDR1 ENHRY and CDR2 SYGVKD. The CDR3 region is CAISQTRGTEAFF. CDR3 sequence (DNA): TGTGCCATCAGCCAAACACGTGGCACTGAAGCTTTCTTT.

The V and J genes are TRBV27 and TRBJ2-7, with TRBD2 identical over 8 bases. Per germline, CDR1 MNHEY and CDR2 SMNVEV (reference sequence). This CDR3 has 14 residues. V was pared by 2 bases and J by 3 bases, with 3 bases of the junction left unmatched. The CDR3 DNA reads TGTGCCAGCAGTTTACGGGGGGGCGACTACGAGCAGTACTTC. This sequence encodes CASSLRGGDYEQYF.

V is TRBV7-2 and J is TRBJ1-4, with a tentative D call TRBD1 (6 bases). Trimming shortened V by 1 base and J by 5 bases, and 11 bases separated the two germline ends. The CDR3 totals 15 residues. Looked up from germline, CDR1 is SGHTA and CDR2 is FQGNSA. In DNA form, the CDR3 reads TGTGCCAGCAGCTTAGAGGCCAGGGGCAATGAAAAACTGTTTTTT. This sequence encodes CASSLEARGNEKLFF.